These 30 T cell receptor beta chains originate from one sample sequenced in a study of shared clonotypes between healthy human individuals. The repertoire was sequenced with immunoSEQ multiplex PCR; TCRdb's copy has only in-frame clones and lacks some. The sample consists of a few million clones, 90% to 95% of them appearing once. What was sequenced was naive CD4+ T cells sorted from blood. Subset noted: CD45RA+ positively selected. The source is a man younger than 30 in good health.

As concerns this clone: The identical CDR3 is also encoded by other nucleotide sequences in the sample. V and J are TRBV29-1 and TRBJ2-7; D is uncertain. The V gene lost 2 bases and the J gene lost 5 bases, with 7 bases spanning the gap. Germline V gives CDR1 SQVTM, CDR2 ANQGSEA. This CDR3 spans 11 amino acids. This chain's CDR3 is CSVESDNEQYF. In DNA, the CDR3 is TGCAGCGTTGAATCGGATAACGAGCAGTACTTC.

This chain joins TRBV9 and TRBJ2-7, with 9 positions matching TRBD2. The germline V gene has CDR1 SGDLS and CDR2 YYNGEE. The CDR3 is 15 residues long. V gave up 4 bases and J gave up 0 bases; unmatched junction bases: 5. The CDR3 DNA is TGTGCCAGCAGCTTACTTAGCGGGAGCTCCTACGAGCAGTACTTC. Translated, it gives CASSLLSGSSYEQYF.

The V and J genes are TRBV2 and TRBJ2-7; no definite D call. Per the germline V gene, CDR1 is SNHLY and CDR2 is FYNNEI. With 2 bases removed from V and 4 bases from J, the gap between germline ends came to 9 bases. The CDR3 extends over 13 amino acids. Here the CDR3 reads CASSEPAKYEQYF. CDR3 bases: TGTGCCAGCAGTGAACCCGCTAAGTACGAGCAGTACTTC.

CDR3 protein: CAWSPSGRGDTQYF. CDR3 bases: TGTGCCTGGAGTCCGAGCGGGAGGGGAGATACGCAGTATTTT. The chain has TRBV30 and TRBJ2-3, with 10 bases matching TRBD2. Losses at the gene ends were 2 bases for V and 5 bases for J; bases not matched to a gene: 4. This CDR3 spans 14 amino acids. CDR1 is GTSNPN, CDR2 SVGIG, per germline (reference sequence).

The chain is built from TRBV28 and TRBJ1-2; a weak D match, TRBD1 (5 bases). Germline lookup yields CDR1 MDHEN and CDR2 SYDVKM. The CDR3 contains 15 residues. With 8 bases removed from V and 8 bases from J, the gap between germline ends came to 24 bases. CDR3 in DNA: TGTGCCAGCTCTACATCACAGGTTTCGGTGGGCGGCTACACCTTC. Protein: CASSTSQVSVGGYTF.

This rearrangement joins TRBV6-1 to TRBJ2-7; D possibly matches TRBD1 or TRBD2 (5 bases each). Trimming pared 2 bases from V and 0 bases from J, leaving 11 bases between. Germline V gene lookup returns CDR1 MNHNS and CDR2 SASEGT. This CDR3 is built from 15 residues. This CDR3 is CASSERWGSSYEQYF. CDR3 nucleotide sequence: TGTGCCAGCAGTGAACGGTGGGGGAGCTCCTACGAGCAGTACTTC.

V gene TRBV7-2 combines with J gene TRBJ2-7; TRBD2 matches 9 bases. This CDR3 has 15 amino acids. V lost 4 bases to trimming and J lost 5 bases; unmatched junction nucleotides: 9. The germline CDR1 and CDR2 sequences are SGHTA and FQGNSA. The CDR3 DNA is TGTGCCAGCAGCTGGGGGGGTAGCGGGAGCAACGAGCAGTACTTC. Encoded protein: CASSWGGSGSNEQYF.

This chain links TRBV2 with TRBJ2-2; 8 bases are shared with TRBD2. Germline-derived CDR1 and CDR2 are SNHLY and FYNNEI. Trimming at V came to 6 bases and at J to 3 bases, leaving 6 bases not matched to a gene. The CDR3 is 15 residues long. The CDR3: CASRASGLDTGELFF. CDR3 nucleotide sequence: TGTGCCAGCAGAGCTAGCGGGTTAGACACCGGGGAGCTGTTTTTT.

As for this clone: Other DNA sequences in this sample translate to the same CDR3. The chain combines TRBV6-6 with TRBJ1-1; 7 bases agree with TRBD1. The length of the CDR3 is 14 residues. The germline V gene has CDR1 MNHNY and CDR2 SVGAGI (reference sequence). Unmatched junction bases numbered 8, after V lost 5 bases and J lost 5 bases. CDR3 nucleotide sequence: TGTGCCAGCAGTACCGGACAGGCGGCTACTGAAGCTTTCTTT. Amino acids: CASSTGQAATEAFF.

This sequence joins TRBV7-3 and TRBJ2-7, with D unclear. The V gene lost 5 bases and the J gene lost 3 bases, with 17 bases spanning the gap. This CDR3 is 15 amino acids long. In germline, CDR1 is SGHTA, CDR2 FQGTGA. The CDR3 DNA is TGTGCCAGCAGCCCCAATCCCGGACGGTTCTACGAGCAGTACTTC. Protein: CASSPNPGRFYEQYF.

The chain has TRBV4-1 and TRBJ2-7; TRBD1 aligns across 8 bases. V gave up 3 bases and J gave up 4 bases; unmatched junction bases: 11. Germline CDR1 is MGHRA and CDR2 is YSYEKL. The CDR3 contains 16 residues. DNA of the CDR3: TGCGCCAGCAGCCAGGCTACAGGGGGAAGGTGGTACGAGCAGTACTTC. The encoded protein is CASSQATGGRWYEQYF.

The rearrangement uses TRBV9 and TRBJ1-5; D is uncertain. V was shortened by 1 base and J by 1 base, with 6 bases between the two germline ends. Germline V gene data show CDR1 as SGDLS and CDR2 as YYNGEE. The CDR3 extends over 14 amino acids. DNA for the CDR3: TGTGCCAGCAGCGTATTGGACAGCAATCAGCCCCAGCATTTT. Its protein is CASSVLDSNQPQHF.

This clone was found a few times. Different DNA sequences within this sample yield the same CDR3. The CDR3 spells CASRGQGPYGYTF. DNA of the CDR3: TGTGCCAGCAGGGGCCAGGGTCCCTATGGCTACACCTTC. The rearrangement joins TRBV27 to TRBJ1-2; weak D call: TRBD1 (5 bases). Germline lookup yields CDR1 MNHEY and CDR2 SMNVEV (reference sequence). The CDR3 sequence is 13 residues long. V lost 6 bases and J lost 4, with 12 bases in between.

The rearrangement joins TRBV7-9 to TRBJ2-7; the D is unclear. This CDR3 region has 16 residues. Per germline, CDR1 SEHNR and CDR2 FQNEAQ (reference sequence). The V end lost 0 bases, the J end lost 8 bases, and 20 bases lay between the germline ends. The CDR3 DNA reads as TGTGCCAGCAGCTTAGCGGGGAACACCCAGGTTGGCCAGCAGTACTTC. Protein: CASSLAGNTQVGQQYF.

CDR3 amino acids: CASSQVPGDTGELFF. DNA of the CDR3: TGCGCCAGCAGCCAAGTACCTGGGGACACCGGGGAGCTGTTTTTT. The chain carries TRBV4-3 and TRBJ2-2, with unresolved D. CDR1 is LGHNA, CDR2 YSLEER, per germline. V gave up 1 base and J gave up 3 bases, with 9 bases separating them. This CDR3 has 15 amino acids.

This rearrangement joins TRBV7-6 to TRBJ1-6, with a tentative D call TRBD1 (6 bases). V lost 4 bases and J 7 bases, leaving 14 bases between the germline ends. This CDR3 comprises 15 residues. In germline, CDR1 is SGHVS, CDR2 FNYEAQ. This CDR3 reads CASSSLGGGNSPLHF. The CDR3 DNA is TGTGCCAGCAGCTCCTTAGGGGGGGGGAATTCACCCCTCCACTTT.

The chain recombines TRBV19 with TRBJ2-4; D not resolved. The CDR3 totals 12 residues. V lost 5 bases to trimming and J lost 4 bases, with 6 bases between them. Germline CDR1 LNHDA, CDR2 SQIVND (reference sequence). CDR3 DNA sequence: TGTGCCAGTAGTTTCGCGAAAAACATTCAGTACTTC. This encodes CASSFAKNIQYF.

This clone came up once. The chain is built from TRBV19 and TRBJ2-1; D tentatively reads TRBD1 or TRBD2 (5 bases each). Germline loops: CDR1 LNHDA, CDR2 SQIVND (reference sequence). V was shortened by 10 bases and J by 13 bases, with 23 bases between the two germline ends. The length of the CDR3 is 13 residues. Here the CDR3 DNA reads TGTGCCACCAGAAGAAGGGACGGCTGGCCCCAGTTCTTC. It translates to CATRRRDGWPQFF.

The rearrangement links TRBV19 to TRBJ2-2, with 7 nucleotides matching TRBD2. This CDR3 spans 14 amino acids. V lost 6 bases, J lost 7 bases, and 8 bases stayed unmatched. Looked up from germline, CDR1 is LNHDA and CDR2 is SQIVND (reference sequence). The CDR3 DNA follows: TGTGCCAGTAGGAATAGCGGGTCCATCGGGGAGCTGTTTTTT. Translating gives CASRNSGSIGELFF.

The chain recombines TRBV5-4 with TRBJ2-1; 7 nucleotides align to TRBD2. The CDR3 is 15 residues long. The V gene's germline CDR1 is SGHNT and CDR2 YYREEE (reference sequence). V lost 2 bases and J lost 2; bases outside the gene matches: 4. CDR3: CASSFTSGTYNEQFF. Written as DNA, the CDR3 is TGTGCCAGCAGCTTCACGAGCGGGACCTACAATGAGCAGTTCTTC.

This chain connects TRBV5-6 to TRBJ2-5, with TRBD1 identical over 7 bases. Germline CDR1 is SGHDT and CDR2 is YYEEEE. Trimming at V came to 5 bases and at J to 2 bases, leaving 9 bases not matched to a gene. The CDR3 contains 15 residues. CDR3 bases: TGTGCCAGCAGACAACCGGGACAGAGACAAGAGACCCAGTACTTC. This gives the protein CASRQPGQRQETQYF.

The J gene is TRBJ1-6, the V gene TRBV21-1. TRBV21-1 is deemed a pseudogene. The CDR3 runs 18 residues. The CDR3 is CASSPISGDRDYNSPLHF. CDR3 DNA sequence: TGTGCCAGCAGCCCCATCTCGGGAGACAGAGACTATAATTCACCCCTCCACTTT.

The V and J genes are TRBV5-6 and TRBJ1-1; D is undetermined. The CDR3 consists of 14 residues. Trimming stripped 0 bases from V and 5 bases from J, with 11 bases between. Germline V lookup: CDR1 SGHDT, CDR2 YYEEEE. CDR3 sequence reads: CASSLAPVLTEAFF. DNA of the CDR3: TGTGCCAGCAGCTTGGCGCCAGTTTTAACTGAAGCTTTCTTT.

CDR3 amino acids: CAGRFPVGYTF. The CDR3 DNA reads TGTGCCGGGAGGTTTCCGGTGGGCTACACCTTC. The chain links TRBV25-1 to TRBJ1-2; D uncertain. The CDR3 spans 11 residues. V gave up 11 bases and J gave up 8 bases, with 15 bases separating them. Germline values: CDR1 MGHDK, CDR2 SYGVNS.

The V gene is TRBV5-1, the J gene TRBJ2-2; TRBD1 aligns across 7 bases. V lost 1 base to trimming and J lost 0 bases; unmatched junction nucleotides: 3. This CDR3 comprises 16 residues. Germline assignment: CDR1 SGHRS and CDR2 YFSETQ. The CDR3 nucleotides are TGCGCCAGCAGCTTGTTAGGGACAGCGAACACCGGGGAGCTGTTTTTT. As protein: CASSLLGTANTGELFF.

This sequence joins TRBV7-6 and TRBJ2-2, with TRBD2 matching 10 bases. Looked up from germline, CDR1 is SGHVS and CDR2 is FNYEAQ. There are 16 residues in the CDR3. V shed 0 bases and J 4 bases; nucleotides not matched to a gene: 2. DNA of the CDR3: TGTGCCAGCAGCTTAGCCTCTAGCGGGAGCACCGGGGAGCTGTTTTTT. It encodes CASSLASSGSTGELFF.

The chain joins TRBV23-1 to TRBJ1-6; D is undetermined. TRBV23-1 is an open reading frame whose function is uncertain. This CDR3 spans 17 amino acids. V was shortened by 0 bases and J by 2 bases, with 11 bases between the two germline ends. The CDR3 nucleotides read TGCGCCAGCAGTCAATCCGATGGACGGACCTATAATTCACCCCTCCACTTT. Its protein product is CASSQSDGRTYNSPLHF.

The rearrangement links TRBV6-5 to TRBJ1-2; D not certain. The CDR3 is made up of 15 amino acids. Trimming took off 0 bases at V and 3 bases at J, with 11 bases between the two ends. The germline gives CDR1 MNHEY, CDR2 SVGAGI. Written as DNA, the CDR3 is TGTGCCAGCAGTTACTCCACGTCGGGAGACTATGGCTACACCTTC. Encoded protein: CASSYSTSGDYGYTF.

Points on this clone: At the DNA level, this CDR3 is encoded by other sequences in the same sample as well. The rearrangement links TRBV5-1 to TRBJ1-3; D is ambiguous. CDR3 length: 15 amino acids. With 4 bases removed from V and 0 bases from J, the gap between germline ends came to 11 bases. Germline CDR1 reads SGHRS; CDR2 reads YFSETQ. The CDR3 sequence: CASSPGAASGNTIYF. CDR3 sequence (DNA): TGCGCCAGCAGCCCTGGAGCAGCCTCTGGAAACACCATATATTTT.

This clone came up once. CDR3 protein: CASSWGSGTAIQETQYF. The CDR3 DNA sequence: TGCGCCAGCAGCTGGGGAAGTGGGACAGCGATTCAAGAGACCCAGTACTTC. The rearrangement uses TRBV5-1 and TRBJ2-5, with 7 bases identical to TRBD1. Germline CDR1 reads SGHRS; CDR2 reads YFSETQ. This CDR3 has 17 amino acids. V dropped 3 bases and J dropped 2; count of bases not matched to a gene: 13.